Reported below is one TCR beta chain. The data originate from a study of control samples from healthy donors and cancer patients. The germline CDR1 and CDR2 sequences are SGHDT and YYEEEE. With 0 bases removed from V and 0 bases from J, the gap between germline ends came to 7 bases. The CDR3 extends over 15 amino acids. Libraries were prepared by immunoSEQ multiplex PCR; TCRdb keeps only in-frame clonotypes and omits some of them. This sample has some 95,000 clones, with roughly 92% found just once. The sequencing sample was made of blood. This receptor was taken from a human donor in good health. The donor label of this sample is uncertain. This chain joins TRBV5-6 and TRBJ2-1; D perhaps matches TRBD2 (5 bases). In nucleotides, the CDR3 is TGTGCCAGCAGCTTGGATCGGGGCTCCTACAATGAGCAGTTCTTC. Its protein product is CASSLDRGSYNEQFF.